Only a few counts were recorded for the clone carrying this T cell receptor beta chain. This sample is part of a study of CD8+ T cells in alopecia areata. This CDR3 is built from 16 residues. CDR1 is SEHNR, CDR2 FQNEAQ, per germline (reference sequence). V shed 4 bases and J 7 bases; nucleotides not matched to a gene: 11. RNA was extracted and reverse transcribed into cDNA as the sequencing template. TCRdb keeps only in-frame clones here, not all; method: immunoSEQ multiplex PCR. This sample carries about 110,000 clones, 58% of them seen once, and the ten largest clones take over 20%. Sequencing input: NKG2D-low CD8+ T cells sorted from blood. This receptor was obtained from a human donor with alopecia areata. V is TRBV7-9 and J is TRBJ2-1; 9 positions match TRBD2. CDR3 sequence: CASSSTGTSRNNEQFF. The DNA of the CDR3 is TGTGCCAGCAGCTCTACCGGGACTAGCAGGAATAATGAGCAGTTCTTC.